This T cell receptor beta chain was documented in a study of blood T cell repertoires in COVID-19. Study context: The study drew acute and convalescent COVID-19 samples from the United States, Italy and Spain. PBMCs, B-cell-depleted T cells, or T cells were the source of the cDNA or gDNA that made up the material.

Authors' analysis steps: Reference gene primer amplification gave estimated nucleated cell counts. Produced via immunoSEQ multiplex PCR; TCRdb's table is partial and in-frame only. The V and J calls and clone size come from that table; D and trimming were worked out from the DNA. The sample includes around 150,000 clones, 85% to 95% of them seen just once. The source material was peripheral blood. This sequence was found in a woman between 45 and 65 years old with acute or convalescent COVID-19.

The CDR3 loop reads CASSLGGAAPFVGYTF. The CDR3 DNA sequence: TGTGCCAGCAGCCTCGGAGGGGCAGCCCCTTTTGTAGGCTACACCTTC. The chain couples TRBV11-2 to TRBJ1-2, with a tentative D call TRBD1 (5 bases). The length of the CDR3 is 16 residues. The germline V gene has CDR1 SGHAT and CDR2 FQNNGV. Between the trimmed V and J ends, which lost 5 bases and 8 bases, there was a span of 24 bases. The full variable domain, its missing parts supplied by reference TRBV11-2 and TRBJ1-2, is EAGVAQSPRYKIIEKRQSVAFWCNPISGHATLYWYQQILGQGPKLLIQFQNNGVVDDSQLPKDRFSAERLKGVDSTLKIQPAKLEDSAVYLCASSLGGAAPFVGYTFGSGTRLTVV.